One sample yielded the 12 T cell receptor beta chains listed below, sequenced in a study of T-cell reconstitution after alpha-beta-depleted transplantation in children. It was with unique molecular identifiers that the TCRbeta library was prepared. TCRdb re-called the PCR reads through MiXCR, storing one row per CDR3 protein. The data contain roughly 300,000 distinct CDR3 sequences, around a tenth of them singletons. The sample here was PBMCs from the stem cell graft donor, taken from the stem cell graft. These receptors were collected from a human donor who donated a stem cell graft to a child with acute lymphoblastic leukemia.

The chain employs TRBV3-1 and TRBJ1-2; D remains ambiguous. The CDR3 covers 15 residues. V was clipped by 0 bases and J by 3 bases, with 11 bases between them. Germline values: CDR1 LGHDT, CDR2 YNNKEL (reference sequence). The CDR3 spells CASSQERSGDYGYTF. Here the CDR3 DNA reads TGTGCCAGCAGCCAAGAACGGAGCGGTGACTATGGCTACACCTTC.

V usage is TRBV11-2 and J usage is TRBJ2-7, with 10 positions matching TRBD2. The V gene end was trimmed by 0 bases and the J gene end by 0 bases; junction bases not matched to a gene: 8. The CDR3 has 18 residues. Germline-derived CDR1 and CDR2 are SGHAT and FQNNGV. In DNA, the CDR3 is TGTGCCAGCAGCTTAGAGGAGTTCCTAGCGGGAGTCTCCTACGAGCAGTACTTC. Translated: CASSLEEFLAGVSYEQYF.

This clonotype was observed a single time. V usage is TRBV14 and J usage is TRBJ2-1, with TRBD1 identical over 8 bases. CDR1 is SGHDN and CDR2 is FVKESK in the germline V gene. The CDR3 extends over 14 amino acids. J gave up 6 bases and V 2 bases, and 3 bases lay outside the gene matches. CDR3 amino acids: CASSQLQGVNEQFF. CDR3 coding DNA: TGTGCCAGCAGCCAACTACAGGGGGTCAATGAGCAGTTCTTC.

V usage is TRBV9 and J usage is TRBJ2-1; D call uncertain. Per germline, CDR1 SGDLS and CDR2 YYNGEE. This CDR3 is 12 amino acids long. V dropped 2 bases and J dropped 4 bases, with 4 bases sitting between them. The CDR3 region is CASSVRYNEQFF. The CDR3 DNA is TGTGCCAGCAGCGTCCGATACAATGAGCAGTTCTTC.

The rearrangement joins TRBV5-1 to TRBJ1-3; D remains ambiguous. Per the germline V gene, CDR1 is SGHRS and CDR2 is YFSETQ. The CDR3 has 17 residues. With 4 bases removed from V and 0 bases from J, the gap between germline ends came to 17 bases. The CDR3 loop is CASSATINTNSGNTIYF. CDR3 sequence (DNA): TGCGCCAGCAGCGCAACAATTAACACCAACTCTGGAAACACCATATATTTT.

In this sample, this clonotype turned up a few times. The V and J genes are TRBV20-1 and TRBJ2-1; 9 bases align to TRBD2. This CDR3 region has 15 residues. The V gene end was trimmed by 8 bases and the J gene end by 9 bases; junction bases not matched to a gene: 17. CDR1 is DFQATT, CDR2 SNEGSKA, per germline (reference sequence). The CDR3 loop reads CSTLHPGLAVGEQFF. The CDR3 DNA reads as TGCAGTACCCTCCACCCGGGACTAGCCGTGGGTGAGCAGTTCTTC.

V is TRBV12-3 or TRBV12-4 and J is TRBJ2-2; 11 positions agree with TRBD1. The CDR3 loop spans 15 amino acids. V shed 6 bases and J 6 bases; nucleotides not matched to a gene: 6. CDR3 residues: CASRKRTGGPGELFF. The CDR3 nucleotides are TGTGCCAGCAGGAAACGGACAGGGGGCCCCGGGGAGCTGTTTTTT.

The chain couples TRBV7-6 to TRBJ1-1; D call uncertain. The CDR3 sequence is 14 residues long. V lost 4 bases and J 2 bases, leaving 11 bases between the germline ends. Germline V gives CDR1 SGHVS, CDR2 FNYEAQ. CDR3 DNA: TGTGCCAGCAGCTCAGCGGGCAGTAACACTGAAGCTTTCTTT. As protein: CASSSAGSNTEAFF. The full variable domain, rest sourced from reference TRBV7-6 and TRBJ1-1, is GAGVSQSPRYKVTKRGQDVALRCDPISGHVSLYWYRQALGQGPEFLTYFNYEAQQDKSGLPNDRFSAERPEGSISTLTIQRTEQRDSAMYRCASSSAGSNTEAFFGQGTRLTVV.

Here the CDR3 reads CASSELTGDSDTQYF. The CDR3 DNA sequence: TGTGCCAGCAGTGAACTCACAGGGGATTCAGATACGCAGTATTTT. V and J are TRBV2 and TRBJ2-3, with 7 bases fitting TRBD1. The CDR3 contains 15 residues. The germline gives CDR1 SNHLY, CDR2 FYNNEI. The J segment lost 4 bases and the V segment lost 2 bases, leaving 6 bases of the junction unmatched.

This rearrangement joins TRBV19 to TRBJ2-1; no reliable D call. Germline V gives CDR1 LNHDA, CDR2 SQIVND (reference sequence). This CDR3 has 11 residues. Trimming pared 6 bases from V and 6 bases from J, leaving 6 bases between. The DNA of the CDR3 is TGTGCCAGTAGGACAAGCAATGAGCAGTTCTTC. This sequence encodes CASRTSNEQFF.

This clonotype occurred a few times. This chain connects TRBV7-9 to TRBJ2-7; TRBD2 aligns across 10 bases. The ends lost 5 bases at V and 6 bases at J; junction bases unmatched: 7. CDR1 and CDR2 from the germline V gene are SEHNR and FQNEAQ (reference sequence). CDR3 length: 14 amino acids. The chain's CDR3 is CASSPLAGVIEQYF. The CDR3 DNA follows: TGTGCCAGCAGCCCCCTAGCGGGAGTAATCGAGCAGTACTTC.

Here the CDR3 reads CASRPARRLAGGFSGNEQFF. The CDR3 DNA sequence: TGTGCCAGCAGACCAGCGAGGAGACTAGCGGGAGGATTTTCGGGGAATGAGCAGTTCTTC. The chain combines TRBV11-1 with TRBJ2-1; 13 bases are a match to TRBD2. V was clipped by 6 bases and J by 7 bases; unmatched bases: 21. The CDR3 is 20 residues long. The germline CDR1 and CDR2 sequences are SGHAT and FQDESV (reference sequence).